This is a list of T cell receptor beta chains from one sample in a study of PD-1 blockade in classical Hodgkin lymphoma. Profiled with immunoSEQ multiplex PCR; TCRdb holds only in-frame clones, not every one. The sample includes about 58,000 clones, around 90% of them seen just once. Specimen: peripheral blood mononuclear cells (PBMCs), collected before the second cycle of nivolumab. These receptors came from a human donor with classical Hodgkin lymphoma. Each CDR3 is given with its conserved first and last residue. D genes are given only for firm matches. Not every row has a clone size; where given, it reads once, few, many or a size class.

d_gene	abundance	v_gene	j_gene	CDR3nt	CDR3aa
TRBD1	-	TRBV27	TRBJ1-2	TGTGCCAGCAGTTTATCTAAGGGGGCGATATCCCAAACTGCACCTTACTATGGCTACACCTTC	CASSLSKGAISQTAPYYGYTF
TRBD2	-	TRBV28	TRBJ2-7	TGTGCCAGCAGTTTATCCTTGGGCGGGGGGGCGTCCTACGAGCAGTACTTC	CASSLSLGGGASYEQYF
-	-	TRBV5-1	TRBJ1-1	TGCGCCAGCAGCCCCCCCCTGACAGGTTCTTACAAGAACACTGAAGCTTTCTTT	CASSPPLTGSYKNTEAFF
TRBD1	-	TRBV28	TRBJ1-2	TGTGCCAGCAGTACCTCCGGGACAGCCCCTTTCCGTGGCTACACCTTC	CASSTSGTAPFRGYTF
TRBD2	-	TRBV5-1	TRBJ2-1	TGCGCCAGCAGATGGCTAGCGGGGGCCCCCGGTGAGCAGTTCTTC	CASRWLAGAPGEQFF
TRBD1	-	TRBV5-1	TRBJ2-2	TGCGCCAGCAGACTTGGGACAGGGGCTACCGGGGAGCTGTTTTTT	CASRLGTGATGELFF
-	-	TRBV5-1	TRBJ2-7	TGCGCCAGCAGCTTGTTAGGCGAAAATTCCTACGAGCAGTACTTC	CASSLLGENSYEQYF
-	-	TRBV6-6	TRBJ2-2	TGTGCCAGCAGTTACTCGTTGCAGGGGCGACCCGGGGAGCTGTTTTTT	CASSYSLQGRPGELFF
-	-	TRBV5-1	TRBJ1-4	TGCGCCAGCAGCTTTTCCAGGGGAAATGAAAAACTGTTTTTT	CASSFSRGNEKLFF
-	-	TRBV4-1	TRBJ2-5	TGCGCCAGCAGCCAAGTACGGGGGGCCTTCCAAGAGACCCAGTACTTC	CASSQVRGAFQETQYF
-	-	TRBV7-9	TRBJ2-7	TGTGCCAGCAGCTTAGAAGGCGGCAGGGGCTACGAGCAGTACTTC	CASSLEGGRGYEQYF
-	-	TRBV7-9	TRBJ2-3	TGTGCCAGCAGCTCAGCGGGTACGCAGTATTTT	CASSSAGTQYF
TRBD1	-	TRBV27	TRBJ2-7	TGTGCCAGCAGTCCAGGGGGTCCCTACGAGCAGTACTTC	CASSPGGPYEQYF
-	-	TRBV19	TRBJ1-1	TGTGCCAGTAGTAAACTCACAGCGGGGACTGAAGCTTTCTTT	CASSKLTAGTEAFF
-	-	TRBV5-1	TRBJ2-1	TGCGCCAGCAGCTTACAGGGAGCCCCCTACAATGAGCAGTTCTTC	CASSLQGAPYNEQFF
-	-	TRBV5-1	TRBJ2-2	TGCGCCAGCAGCTTCTTATCGGGGGACGGGCGCACCGGGGAGCTGTTTTTT	CASSFLSGDGRTGELFF
TRBD1	-	TRBV19	TRBJ2-3	TGTGCCAGTAGTATCCCGGGACAGGGGACAGATACGCAGTATTTT	CASSIPGQGTDTQYF
-	-	TRBV18	TRBJ1-5	TGTGCCAGCTCCACCAAGGAACGGATGAATAGCAATCAGCCCCAGCATTTT	CASSTKERMNSNQPQHF
-	-	TRBV12-2	TRBJ1-4	TGTGCAAGTCGCTTTATAGAGGACAGGGGGCTACATGGTAATGAAAAACTGTTTTTT	CASRFIEDRGLHGNEKLFF
-	-	TRBV5-1	TRBJ1-6	TGCGCCAGCAGCGCGCAACAGGGATCACCCCTCCACTTT	CASSAQQGSPLHF
-	-	TRBV5-1	TRBJ2-7	TGCGCCAGCAGCCTACCTCAGGGGAGGAGCTCCTACGAGCAGTACTTC	CASSLPQGRSSYEQYF
-	-	TRBV7-9	TRBJ2-3	TGTGCCAGCAGCGAGGTGGGAGATACGCAGTATTTT	CASSEVGDTQYF
TRBD2	-	TRBV5-6	TRBJ2-2	TGTGCCTCCTCCTCCGGAAGGACTAGCGTGAGAGCCGGGGAGCTGTTTTTT	CASSSGRTSVRAGELFF
-	-	TRBV5-1	TRBJ1-6	TGCGCCAGCAGCTTGGGTAATTCACCCCTCCACTTT	CASSLGNSPLHF
-	-	TRBV7-9	TRBJ1-5	TGTGCCAGCAGCCCAGACAGTCAGCCCCAGCATTTT	CASSPDSQPQHF
TRBD1	-	TRBV6-1	TRBJ2-7	TGTGCCAGCAGCCCAACAGGGGTTCCCTACGAGCAGTACTTC	CASSPTGVPYEQYF
-	-	TRBV7-9	TRBJ1-2	-	CASSYSTLGYTF
-	-	TRBV21-1	TRBJ2-1	TGTGCCAGCAGCAAAGGACCCGGTACTAGCGGGGGGCGAAAGTTGAAGTTCTTC	CASSKGPGTSGGRKLKFF
-	-	TRBV7-2	TRBJ2-5	TGTGCCAGCAGCTTAGTTGGGGGCCCGGGGACCCAGTACTTC	CASSLVGGPGTQYF
TRBD1	-	TRBV5-1	TRBJ2-5	TGCGCCAGCAGCGTGGGGACAGGGGAGACCCAGTACTTC	CASSVGTGETQYF
TRBD2	few	TRBV19	TRBJ2-1	TGTGCCAGTAGTTTGACTAGCGGGGCCTTCAATGAGCAGTTCTTC	CASSLTSGAFNEQFF
TRBD1	once	TRBV2	TRBJ2-5	TGTGCCAGCAGTGTCGACAGGGCGTCCCAGTACTTC	CASSVDRASQYF
-	-	TRBV5-4	TRBJ2-7	TGTGCCAGCAGCTCGACAGCTGTCACCTACGAGCAGTACTTC	CASSSTAVTYEQYF
TRBD2	-	TRBV5-4	TRBJ2-7	TGTGCCAGCACCCGGGGGGACGAGCAGTACTTC	CASTRGDEQYF
TRBD2	-	TRBV5-1	TRBJ2-2	TGCGCCAGCAGCCCTCAGCCCCGGGAGGGGGACACCGGGGAGCTGTTTTTT	CASSPQPREGDTGELFF
-	few	TRBV4-1	TRBJ2-5	TGCGCCAGCAGCCTAAGGGAGGGGGCCGGGCAAGAGACCCAGTACTTC	CASSLREGAGQETQYF